This is a list of T cell receptor beta chains from one sample in a study of blood T cell repertoires in COVID-19. Produced via immunoSEQ multiplex PCR; TCRdb's table is partial and in-frame only. The top ten clones hold about 9% of a sample with some 210,000 clones, more than 80% of them seen once. Sequenced material: PBMCs or T cells enriched from blood (not recorded which). The source is a man between 35 and 55 years old who had recovered from COVID-19. The CDR3 runs from the conserved cysteine through the conserved F or W. The D gene is left open where the match is weak. Only part of the rows carry a size: once, few, many, or a class if the clone is expanded.

TGTGCCGTTCAACAGGGCGGAGGTAGTTCACCCCTCCACTTT | CAVQQGGGSSPLHF | few | TRBV7-2 | . | TRBJ1-6
TGTGCCAGCAGTTACTCTTCAGGGGAAAATCAGCCCCAGCATTTT | CASSYSSGENQPQHF | . | TRBV6-5 | . | TRBJ1-5
TGTGCCAGCAGCATTACAGGGTCCTCCTACGAGCAGTACTTC | CASSITGSSYEQYF | . | TRBV9 | . | TRBJ2-7
TGTGCCAGCAGTCTCCACGGCGGGACGAACACTGAAGCTTTCTTT | CASSLHGGTNTEAFF | few | TRBV9 | . | TRBJ1-1
TGTGCCAGCAGCTTGCAGGCCCCAAGCTCCTACGAGCAGTACTTC | CASSLQAPSSYEQYF | few | TRBV5-5 | . | TRBJ2-7
TGTGCCACCGCCCGAGCGGAGCCCCGGAGGGAGACCCAGTACTTC | CATARAEPRRETQYF | . | TRBV6-5 | . | TRBJ2-5
TGCGCCAGCAGCCCCGGGCTACTAGCGATCAAAGAGACCCAGTACTTC | CASSPGLLAIKETQYF | . | TRBV5-1 | TRBD2 | TRBJ2-5
TGCGCCAGCAGCCGATCCCGGGACACTGAAGCTTTCTTT | CASSRSRDTEAFF | . | TRBV4-1 | . | TRBJ1-1
TGTGCCAGCAGTTTATCCGGGGATACGCAGTATTTT | CASSLSGDTQYF | . | TRBV6-5 | . | TRBJ2-3
TGTGCCAGCAGATACTTCGACAGGGGAAATGACTACACCTTC | CASRYFDRGNDYTF | few | TRBV6-5 | TRBD1 | TRBJ1-2
TGCGCTGCTTATCGGCAGGGGGTACATCAGCCCCAGCATTTT | CAAYRQGVHQPQHF | . | TRBV5-1 | TRBD1 | TRBJ1-5
TGTGCCAGCAGCCCCGGCGGCAGCTCGAACGAAGCTTTCTTT | CASSPGGSSNEAFF | . | TRBV11-3 | . | TRBJ1-1
TGTGCCAGCAGCAGGGGGCTTAACTATGGCTACACCTTC | CASSRGLNYGYTF | . | TRBV19 | TRBD1 | TRBJ1-2
TGCGCCACCAGTTGGACAGAGACCACAGATACGCAGTATTTT | CATSWTETTDTQYF | . | TRBV4-1 | . | TRBJ2-3
TGTGCCAGCAGTGAAGCGCGCGGGGGCCAAGAGACCCAGTACTTC | CASSEARGGQETQYF | few | TRBV2 | TRBD2 | TRBJ2-5
TGTGCCAGCAGTTTGTTAGGACGGACAGGCTACACCTTC | CASSLLGRTGYTF | . | TRBV28 | . | TRBJ1-2
TGCGCCAGCAGCTTGGCCACTGGGACACACTACGAGCAGTACTTC | CASSLATGTHYEQYF | . | TRBV5-1 | . | TRBJ2-7
TGTGCCAGCAGCTTACAGGGTACAGATACGCAGTATTTT | CASSLQGTDTQYF | few | TRBV7-6 | . | TRBJ2-3
TGTGCCAGCAGTTACACGACAGGGGTCGAGCAGTACTTC | CASSYTTGVEQYF | . | TRBV6-5 | TRBD1 | TRBJ2-7
TGTGCCAGCAGCTGGGGACTAGCGACCTCCCAAGAGACCCAGTACTTC | CASSWGLATSQETQYF | . | TRBV5-8 | TRBD2 | TRBJ2-5
TGTGCCAGCAGGCAACCTCGGACCGAGGGATCCTACGAGCAGTACTTC | CASRQPRTEGSYEQYF | . | TRBV2 | . | TRBJ2-7
TGTGCCATCAGTGAAAGGGCTAGCGGCTACACCGGGGAGCTGTTTTTT | CAISERASGYTGELFF | . | TRBV10-3 | TRBD2 | TRBJ2-2
TGTGCCAGCAGCGTAGCGGCAGGGCCTTACTATGGCTACACCTTC | CASSVAAGPYYGYTF | . | TRBV9 | . | TRBJ1-2
TGCGCCAGCAGCTCCGGGACTGAGGGGGGCTACACCTTC | CASSSGTEGGYTF | . | TRBV5-1 | . | TRBJ1-2
TGTGCCAGCAGTCCCGGACAACCTAGGCAGTACTTC | CASSPGQPRQYF | . | TRBV6-5 | . | TRBJ2-7
TGCGCCAGCAGCGAGACTAGCGCGGGAGGGGGTGAGCAGTTCTTC | CASSETSAGGGEQFF | . | TRBV5-1 | TRBD2 | TRBJ2-1
TGCGCCAAGAAAGAGGGACTAGCGGGAGGGCCCTTCGAGCAGTACTTC | CAKKEGLAGGPFEQYF | . | TRBV5-1 | TRBD2 | TRBJ2-7
TGTGCCAGCAGTTTAGCCGGACAGGGTGAGCAGTTCTTC | CASSLAGQGEQFF | . | TRBV12-3/TRBV12-4 | TRBD1 | TRBJ2-1
TGTGCCAGCAGTTTTCAGGGTATCAATGAAAAACTGTTTTTT | CASSFQGINEKLFF | . | TRBV27 | . | TRBJ1-4
TGTGCCAGCAGCGTAGATGGACAGGGCGGCTATGGCTACACCTTC | CASSVDGQGGYGYTF | . | TRBV9 | TRBD1 | TRBJ1-2
TGTGCCAGCAGCCGGCTGACAGGGGGCACGGCGGATAACTATGGCTACACCTTC | CASSRLTGGTADNYGYTF | . | TRBV4-2 | TRBD1 | TRBJ1-2
TGTGCCAGCAGCGGGGCGACAGGGCTTGGGGGCTACACCTTC | CASSGATGLGGYTF | . | TRBV2 | TRBD1 | TRBJ1-2
TGTGCCAGTAGTATAGTTCAGGGTTACAATGAGCAGTTCTTC | CASSIVQGYNEQFF | . | TRBV19 | . | TRBJ2-1
TGCGCCAGCAGCTTGGGCGGTCGTGGCTACACCTTC | CASSLGGRGYTF | . | TRBV5-1 | . | TRBJ1-2
TGCAGCGTTGAAGGATCGAGCGGGAGGGCCAAGGGAGATACGCAGTATTTT | CSVEGSSGRAKGDTQYF | . | TRBV29-1 | TRBD2 | TRBJ2-3
TGTGCCAGCAGCCACGGACAGGCCTACGAGCAGTACTTC | CASSHGQAYEQYF | . | TRBV5-6 | TRBD1 | TRBJ2-7